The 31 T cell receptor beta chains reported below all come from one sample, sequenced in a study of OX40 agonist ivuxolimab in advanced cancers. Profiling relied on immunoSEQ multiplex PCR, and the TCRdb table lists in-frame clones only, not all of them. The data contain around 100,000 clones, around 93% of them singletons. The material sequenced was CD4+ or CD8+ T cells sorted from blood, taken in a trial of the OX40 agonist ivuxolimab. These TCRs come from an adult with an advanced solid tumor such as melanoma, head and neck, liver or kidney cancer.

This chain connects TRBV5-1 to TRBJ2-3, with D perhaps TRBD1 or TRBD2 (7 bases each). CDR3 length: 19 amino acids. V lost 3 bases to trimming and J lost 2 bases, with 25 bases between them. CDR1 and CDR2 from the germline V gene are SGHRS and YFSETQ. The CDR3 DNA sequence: TGCGCCAGCAGCTATCCCCCGGGCAGGGGGAGGGGACTCACAGATACGCAGTATTTT. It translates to CASSYPPGRGRGLTDTQYF.

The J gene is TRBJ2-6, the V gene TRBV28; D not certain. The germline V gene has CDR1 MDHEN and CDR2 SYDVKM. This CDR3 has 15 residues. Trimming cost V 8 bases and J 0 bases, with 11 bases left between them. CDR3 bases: TGTGCCAGCGTAGCTGCCAGCTCTGGGGCCAACGTCCTGACTTTC. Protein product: CASVAASSGANVLTF.

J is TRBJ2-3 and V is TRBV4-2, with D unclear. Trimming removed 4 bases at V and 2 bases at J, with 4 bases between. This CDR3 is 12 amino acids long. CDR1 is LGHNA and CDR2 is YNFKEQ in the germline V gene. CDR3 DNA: TGTGCCAGCAGCCCGGACACAGATACGCAGTATTTT. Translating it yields CASSPDTDTQYF.

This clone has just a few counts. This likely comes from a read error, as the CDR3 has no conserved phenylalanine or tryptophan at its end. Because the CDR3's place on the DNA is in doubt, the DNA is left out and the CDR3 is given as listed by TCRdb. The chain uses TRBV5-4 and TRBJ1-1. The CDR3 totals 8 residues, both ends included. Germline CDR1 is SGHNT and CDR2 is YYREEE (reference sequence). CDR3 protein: CASSLNSK.

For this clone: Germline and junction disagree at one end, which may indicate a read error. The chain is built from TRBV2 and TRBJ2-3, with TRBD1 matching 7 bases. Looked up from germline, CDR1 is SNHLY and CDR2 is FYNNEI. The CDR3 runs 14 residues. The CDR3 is CASREGGGTDTQYF. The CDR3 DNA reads TGTGCCAGCAGGGAAGGGGGCGGCACAGATACGCAGTATTTT.

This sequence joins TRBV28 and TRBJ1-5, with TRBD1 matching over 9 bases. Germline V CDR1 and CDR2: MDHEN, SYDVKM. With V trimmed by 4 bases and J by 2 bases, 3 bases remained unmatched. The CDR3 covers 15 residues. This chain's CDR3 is CASSSGQGGNQPQHF. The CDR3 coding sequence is TGTGCCAGCAGTTCGGGACAGGGCGGCAATCAGCCCCAGCATTTT.

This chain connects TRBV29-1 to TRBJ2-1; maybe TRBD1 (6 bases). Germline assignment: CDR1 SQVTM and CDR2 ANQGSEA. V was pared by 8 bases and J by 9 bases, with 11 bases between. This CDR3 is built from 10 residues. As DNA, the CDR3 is TGCAGCTCGACAGGTGGTGAGCAGTTCTTC. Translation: CSSTGGEQFF.

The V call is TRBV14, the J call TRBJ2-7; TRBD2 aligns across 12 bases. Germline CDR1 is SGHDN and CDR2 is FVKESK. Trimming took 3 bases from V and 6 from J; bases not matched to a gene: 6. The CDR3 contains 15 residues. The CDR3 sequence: CASSHQTSGSTEQYF. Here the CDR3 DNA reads TGTGCCAGCAGCCACCAGACTAGCGGGAGTACCGAGCAGTACTTC.

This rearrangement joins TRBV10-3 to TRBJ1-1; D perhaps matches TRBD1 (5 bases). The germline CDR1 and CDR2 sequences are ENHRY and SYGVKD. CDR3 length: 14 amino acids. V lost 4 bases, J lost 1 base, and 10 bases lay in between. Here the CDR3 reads CAISGRGENTEAFF. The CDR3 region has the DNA TGTGCCATCAGTGGGCGGGGGGAGAACACTGAAGCTTTCTTT.

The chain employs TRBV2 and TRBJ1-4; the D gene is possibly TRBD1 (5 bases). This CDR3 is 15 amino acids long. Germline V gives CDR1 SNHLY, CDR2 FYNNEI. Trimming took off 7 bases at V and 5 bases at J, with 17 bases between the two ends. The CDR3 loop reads CASTLEMGGNEKLFF. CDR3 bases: TGTGCCAGCACCCTAGAGATGGGGGGGAATGAAAAACTGTTTTTT.

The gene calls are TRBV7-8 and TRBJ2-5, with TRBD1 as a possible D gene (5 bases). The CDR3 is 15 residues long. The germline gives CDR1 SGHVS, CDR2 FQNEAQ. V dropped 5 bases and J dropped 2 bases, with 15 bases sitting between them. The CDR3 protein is CASSTQRGLQETQYF. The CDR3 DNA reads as TGTGCCAGCAGCACCCAAAGGGGCTTACAAGAGACCCAGTACTTC.

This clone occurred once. The CDR3 DNA follows: TGTGCCAGCTCACCACCTAGCGGGCACTACAATGAGCAGTTCTTC. Protein: CASSPPSGHYNEQFF. The V call is TRBV18, the J call TRBJ2-1, with 7 bases matching TRBD2. V was pared by 0 bases and J by 3 bases, with 2 bases of the junction left unmatched. The CDR3 has 15 residues. Germline lookup yields CDR1 KGHSH and CDR2 LQKENI.

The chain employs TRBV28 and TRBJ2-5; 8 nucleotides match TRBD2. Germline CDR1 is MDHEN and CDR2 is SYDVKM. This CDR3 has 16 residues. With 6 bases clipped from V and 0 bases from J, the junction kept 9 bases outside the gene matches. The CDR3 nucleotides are TGTGCCAGCAGCCCCCCCCGCGGGGGGTACCAAGAGACCCAGTACTTC. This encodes CASSPPRGGYQETQYF.

As DNA, the CDR3 is TGTGCCAGCAGCCAAGACCCCGGCAATCAGCCCCAGCATTTT. This codes for CASSQDPGNQPQHF. The chain carries TRBV4-2 and TRBJ1-5, with D unresolved. Germline CDR1 reads LGHNA; CDR2 reads YNFKEQ. The CDR3 runs to 14 residues. The ends were cut back, 0 bases at V and 2 bases at J, with 5 bases in the middle.

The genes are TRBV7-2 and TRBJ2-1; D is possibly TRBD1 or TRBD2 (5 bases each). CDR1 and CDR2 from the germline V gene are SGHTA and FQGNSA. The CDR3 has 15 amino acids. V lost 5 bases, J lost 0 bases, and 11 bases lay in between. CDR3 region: CASSPGRSSYNEQFF. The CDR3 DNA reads TGTGCCAGCAGCCCGGGACGCAGCTCCTACAATGAGCAGTTCTTC.

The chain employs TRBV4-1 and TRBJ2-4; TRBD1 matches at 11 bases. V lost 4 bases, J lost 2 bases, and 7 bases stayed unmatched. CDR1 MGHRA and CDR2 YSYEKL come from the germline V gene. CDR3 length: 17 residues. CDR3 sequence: CASSRPGQGASKNIQYF. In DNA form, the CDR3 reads TGCGCCAGCAGCCGGCCTGGACAGGGGGCCTCCAAAAACATTCAGTACTTC.

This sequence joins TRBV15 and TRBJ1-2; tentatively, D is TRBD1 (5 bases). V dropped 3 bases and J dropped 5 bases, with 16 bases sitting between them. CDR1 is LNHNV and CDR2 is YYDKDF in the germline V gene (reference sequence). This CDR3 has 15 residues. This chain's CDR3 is CATSRKAGSEYGYTF. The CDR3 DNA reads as TGTGCCACCAGCAGGAAGGCAGGGTCAGAGTATGGCTACACCTTC.

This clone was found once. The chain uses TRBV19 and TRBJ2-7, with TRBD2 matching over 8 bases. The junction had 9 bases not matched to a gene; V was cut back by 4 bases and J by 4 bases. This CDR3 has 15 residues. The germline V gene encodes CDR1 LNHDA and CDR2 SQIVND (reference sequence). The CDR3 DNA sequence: TGTGCCAGTAGTAGTTCGGGAGCGGGAGTATACGAGCAGTACTTC. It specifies CASSSSGAGVYEQYF.

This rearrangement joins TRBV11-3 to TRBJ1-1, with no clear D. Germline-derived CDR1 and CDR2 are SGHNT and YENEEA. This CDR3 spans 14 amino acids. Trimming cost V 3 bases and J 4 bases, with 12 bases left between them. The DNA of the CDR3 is TGTGCCAGCAGCTTGAGGGTTCGGGTCACTGAAGCTTTCTTT. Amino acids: CASSLRVRVTEAFF.

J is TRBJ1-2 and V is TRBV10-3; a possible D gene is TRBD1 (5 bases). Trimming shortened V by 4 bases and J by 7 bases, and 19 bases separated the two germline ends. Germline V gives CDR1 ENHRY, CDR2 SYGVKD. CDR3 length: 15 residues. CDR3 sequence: CAISGPLGREVGYTF. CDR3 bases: TGTGCCATCAGTGGCCCCTTGGGCAGGGAAGTTGGCTACACCTTC.

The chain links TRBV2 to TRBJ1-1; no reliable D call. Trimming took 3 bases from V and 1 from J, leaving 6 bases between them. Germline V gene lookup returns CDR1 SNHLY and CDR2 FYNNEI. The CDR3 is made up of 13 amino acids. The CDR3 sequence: CASSDNRNTEAFF. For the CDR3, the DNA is TGTGCCAGCAGTGATAATAGGAACACTGAAGCTTTCTTT.

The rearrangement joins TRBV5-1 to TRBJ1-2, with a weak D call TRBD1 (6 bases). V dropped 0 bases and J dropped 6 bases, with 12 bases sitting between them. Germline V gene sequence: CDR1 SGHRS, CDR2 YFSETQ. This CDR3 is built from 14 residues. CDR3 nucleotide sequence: TGCGCCAGCAGCTTGGAGAGGCCAGGGGATGGCTACACCTTC. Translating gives CASSLERPGDGYTF. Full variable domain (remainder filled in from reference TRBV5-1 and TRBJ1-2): KAGVTQTPRYLIKTRGQQVTLSCSPISGHRSVSWYQQTPGQGLQFLFEYFSETQRNKGNFPGRFSGRQFSNSRSEMNVSTLELGDSALYLCASSLERPGDGYTFGSGTRLTVV.

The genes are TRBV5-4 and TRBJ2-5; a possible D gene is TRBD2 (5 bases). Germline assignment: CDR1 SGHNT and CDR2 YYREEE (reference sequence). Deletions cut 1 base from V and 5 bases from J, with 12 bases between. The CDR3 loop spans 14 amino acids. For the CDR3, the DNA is TGTGCCAGCAGCTTGAGGACTGGCCGGGAGACCCAGTACTTC. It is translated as CASSLRTGRETQYF. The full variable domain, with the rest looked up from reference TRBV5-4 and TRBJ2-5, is ETGVTQSPTHLIKTRGQQVTLRCSSQSGHNTVSWYQQALGQGPQFIFQYYREEENGRGNFPPRFSGLQFPNYSSELNVNALELDDSALYLCASSLRTGRETQYFGPGTRLLVL.

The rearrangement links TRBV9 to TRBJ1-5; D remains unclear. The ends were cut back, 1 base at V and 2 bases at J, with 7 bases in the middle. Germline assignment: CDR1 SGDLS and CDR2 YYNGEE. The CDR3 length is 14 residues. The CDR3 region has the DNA TGTGCCAGCAGCGTAACATACGGCAATCAGCCCCAGCATTTT. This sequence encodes CASSVTYGNQPQHF.

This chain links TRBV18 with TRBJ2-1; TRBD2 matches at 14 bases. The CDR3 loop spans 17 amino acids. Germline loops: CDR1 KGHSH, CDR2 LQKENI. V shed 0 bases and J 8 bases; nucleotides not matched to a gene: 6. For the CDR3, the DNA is TGTGCCAGCTCACCACCCGGGACTAGCGGGAGTTTGGATGAGCAGTTCTTC. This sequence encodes CASSPPGTSGSLDEQFF.

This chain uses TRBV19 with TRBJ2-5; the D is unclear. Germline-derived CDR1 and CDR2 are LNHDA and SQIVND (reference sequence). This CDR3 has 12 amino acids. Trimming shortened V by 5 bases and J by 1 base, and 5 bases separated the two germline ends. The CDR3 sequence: CASSPSQETQYF. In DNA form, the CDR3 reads TGTGCCAGTAGTCCCTCCCAAGAGACCCAGTACTTC.

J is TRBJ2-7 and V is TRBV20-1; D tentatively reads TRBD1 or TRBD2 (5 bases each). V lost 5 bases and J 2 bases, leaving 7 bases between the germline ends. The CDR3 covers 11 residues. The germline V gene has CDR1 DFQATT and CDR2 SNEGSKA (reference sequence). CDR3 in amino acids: CSAGDPYEQYF. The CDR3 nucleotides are TGCAGTGCTGGGGACCCCTACGAGCAGTACTTC.

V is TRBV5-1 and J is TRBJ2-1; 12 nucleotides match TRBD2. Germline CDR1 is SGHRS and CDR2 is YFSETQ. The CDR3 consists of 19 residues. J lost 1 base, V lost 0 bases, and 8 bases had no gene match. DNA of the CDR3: TGCGCCAGCAGCTTGGTTCGGCATGGACTAGCGGGGTCCTACAATGAGCAGTTCTTC. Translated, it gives CASSLVRHGLAGSYNEQFF.

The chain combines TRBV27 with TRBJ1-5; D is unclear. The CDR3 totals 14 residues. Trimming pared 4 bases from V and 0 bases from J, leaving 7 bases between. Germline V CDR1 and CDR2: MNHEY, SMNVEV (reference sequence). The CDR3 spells CASSSRPSNQPQHF. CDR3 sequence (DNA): TGTGCCAGCAGTTCCCGCCCTAGCAATCAGCCCCAGCATTTT.

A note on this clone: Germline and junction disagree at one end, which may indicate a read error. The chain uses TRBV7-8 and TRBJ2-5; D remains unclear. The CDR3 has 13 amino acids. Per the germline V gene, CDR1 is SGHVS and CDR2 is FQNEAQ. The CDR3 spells CASSHRVLEAQYF. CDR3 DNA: TGTGCCAGCAGCCATCGCGTGTTAGAGGCCCAGTACTTC.

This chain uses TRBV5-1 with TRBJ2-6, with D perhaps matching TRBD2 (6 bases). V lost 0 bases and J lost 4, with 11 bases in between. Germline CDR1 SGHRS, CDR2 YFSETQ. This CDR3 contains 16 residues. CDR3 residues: CASSLGPEGGANVLTF. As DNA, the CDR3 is TGCGCCAGCAGCTTGGGTCCGGAGGGCGGGGCCAACGTCCTGACTTTC. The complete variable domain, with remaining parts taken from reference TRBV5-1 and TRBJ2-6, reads KAGVTQTPRYLIKTRGQQVTLSCSPISGHRSVSWYQQTPGQGLQFLFEYFSETQRNKGNFPGRFSGRQFSNSRSEMNVSTLELGDSALYLCASSLGPEGGANVLTFGAGSRLTVL.